The clone carrying this TCR beta chain was seen a few times. This record belongs to a study of T cells in Graves' hyperthyroidism and ophthalmopathy. Trimming shortened V by 0 bases and J by 4 bases, and 5 bases separated the two germline ends. The CDR3 extends over 13 amino acids. Germline V gene lookup returns CDR1 SGHRS and CDR2 YFSETQ. The TCR beta CDR3 regions underwent amplification using RNA transcripts as the source. The TCR CDR3 first-round RT-PCR relied on the HTBI primer set. TCRdb reprocessed the multiplex PCR reads with MiXCR, giving one entry per CDR3 protein. The sample has under 300,000 distinct CDR3 sequences; around a quarter are singletons.

The chain carries TRBV5-1 and TRBJ1-3, with no clear D. The receptor comes from a man aged 40-50 years with Graves' hyperthyroidism that later progressed to Graves' ophthalmopathy. Sequenced material: blood. CDR3 nucleotides: TGCGCCAGCAGCTTGGGTCCGGGAAACACCATATATTTT. It yields the protein CASSLGPGNTIYF. The whole variable domain, remainder taken from reference TRBV5-1 and TRBJ1-3, is KAGVTQTPRYLIKTRGQQVTLSCSPISGHRSVSWYQQTPGQGLQFLFEYFSETQRNKGNFPGRFSGRQFSNSRSEMNVSTLELGDSALYLCASSLGPGNTIYFGEGSWLTVV.